This is a list of T cell receptor beta chains from one sample in a study of cytomegalovirus exposure and HLA in healthy donors. Repertoires were generated with immunoSEQ multiplex PCR, while TCRdb's copy carries only in-frame clones and drops some. The data contain hundreds of thousands of clones, about 70% of them singletons. Sequences were obtained from PBMCs. The receptors were gathered from a man aged 35 to 55 in good health and CMV-seropositive. CDR3s include the opening cysteine and the closing phenylalanine or tryptophan. D genes are given only for firm matches. The listing skips clone size in some rows; elsewhere it reads once, few, many or a size class.

TRBJ2-5,NA,TRBV5-1,TRBD1,TGCGCCAGCAGCGCTAACCCAGGGGGCGCAGGAGAGACCCAGTACTTC,CASSANPGGAGETQYF
TRBJ2-3,few,TRBV11-3,NA,TGTGCCAGCAGCTTGGGGGGTAGCACAGATACGCAGTATTTT,CASSLGGSTDTQYF
TRBJ1-1,NA,TRBV28,TRBD1,TGTGCCAGCAGTGAACAGGGGGTTTATGCTGAAGCTTTCTTT,CASSEQGVYAEAFF
TRBJ2-2,NA,TRBV6-5,NA,TGTGCCAGCAGTTTGACCGCGGGGACCGGGGAGCTGTTTTTT,CASSLTAGTGELFF
TRBJ1-1,once,TRBV28,TRBD1,TGTGCCAGCACCTCCCCGGGACAGGGGATGAACACTGAAGCTTTCTTT,CASTSPGQGMNTEAFF
TRBJ1-1,NA,TRBV11-2,NA,TGTGCCAGCAGCCCCCTATGGGGCAGGAACACTGAAGCTTTCTTT,CASSPLWGRNTEAFF
TRBJ1-1,few,TRBV5-1,NA,TGCGCCAGCAGCTTGGAAACCCCCGGGGACACTGAAGCTTTCTTT,CASSLETPGDTEAFF
TRBJ1-1,NA,TRBV2,TRBD1,TGTGCCAGCAGTGAATGGGACAGGGGGCAGACTGAAGCTTTCTTT,CASSEWDRGQTEAFF
TRBJ2-1,NA,TRBV7-9,NA,TGTGCCAGCAGCTTAGCGACTGGCTCAAGGATCGATGAGCAGTTCTTC,CASSLATGSRIDEQFF
TRBJ2-2,NA,TRBV6-9,TRBD2,TGTGCCAGCAGTTATGGCGGGGGGACCACCGGGGAGCTGTTTTTT,CASSYGGGTTGELFF
TRBJ1-4,NA,TRBV9,NA,TGTGCCAGCAGCGTACAGGGCACAAATGAAAAACTGTTTTTT,CASSVQGTNEKLFF
TRBJ1-2,NA,TRBV5-6,NA,TGTGCCAGCAGCTTGGGAGAGACAGATGTCTATGGCTACACCTTC,CASSLGETDVYGYTF
TRBJ2-7,NA,TRBV7-9,TRBD1,TGTGCCAGCAGCCCTGGAGGACAGGGGCTCCACGAGCAGTACTTC,CASSPGGQGLHEQYF
TRBJ2-3,NA,TRBV4-1,NA,TGCGCCAGCAGCCAAGTCCCAAGACTCCCGACCACAGATACGCAGTATTTT,CASSQVPRLPTTDTQYF
TRBJ1-6,NA,TRBV5-5,TRBD1,TGTGCCAGCAGCTGGGGACAGGGAACGGGTTCACCCCTCCACTTT,CASSWGQGTGSPLHF
TRBJ2-3,NA,TRBV27,NA,TGTGCCAGCAGTTTCAACACAGATACGCAGTATTTT,CASSFNTDTQYF
TRBJ1-2,NA,TRBV27,NA,TGTGCCAGCACCCCTTTGGCGGAACCTCGATCTGGCTACACCTTC,CASTPLAEPRSGYTF
TRBJ1-1,NA,TRBV7-9,NA,TGTTCCAGCAGGTCAGGGATCCCCCCCACTGAAGCTTTCTTT,CSSRSGIPPTEAFF
TRBJ1-1,few,TRBV7-9,TRBD1,TGTGCCAGCAGCTTTGACAGGGGAGGCACTGAAGCTTTCTTT,CASSFDRGGTEAFF
TRBJ1-2,NA,TRBV7-9,TRBD1,TGTGCCAGCAGCTCGCACTTGGGACAGGGAAAAGGCTACACCTTC,CASSSHLGQGKGYTF
TRBJ2-2,NA,TRBV11-2,NA,TGTGCCAGCAGTCGGGATGGGCTAAACACCGGGGAGCTGTTTTTT,CASSRDGLNTGELFF
TRBJ2-2,NA,TRBV28,NA,TGTGCCAGCACTTTACGGATATCGGGAACCGGGGAGCTGTTTTTT,CASTLRISGTGELFF
TRBJ1-6,NA,TRBV6-6,NA,TGTGCCAGCACAAATGGGGGCTTTGAAAATTCACCCCTCCACTTT,CASTNGGFENSPLHF
TRBJ1-1,few,TRBV2,TRBD1,TGTGCCAGCGGAGGGACAGGGGGCAAAGTGAACACTGAAGCTTTCTTT,CASGGTGGKVNTEAFF
TRBJ1-4,NA,TRBV7-9,TRBD1,TGTGCCAGCAGCTGGGACAGGGGGTCGTGGGAAAAACTGTTTTTT,CASSWDRGSWEKLFF
TRBJ2-3,NA,TRBV4-1,TRBD2,TGCGCCAGCAGCCAAGAGGGGAGCCATAGCGGGGGGGCCTTGACAGATACGCAGTATTTT,CASSQEGSHSGGALTDTQYF
TRBJ2-1,NA,TRBV18,NA,TGTGCCAGCTCACCAGACATCCCGAACAATGAGCAGTTCTTC,CASSPDIPNNEQFF
TRBJ2-7,NA,TRBV6-1,TRBD1,TGTGCCAGCAGTGAAGCGTATGGACAGGGGGTGTACGAGCAGTACTTC,CASSEAYGQGVYEQYF
TRBJ2-1,NA,TRBV7-3,NA,TGTGCCAGCAGCCCGGGGTACAATGAGCAGTTCTTC,CASSPGYNEQFF
TRBJ2-7,NA,TRBV27,TRBD2,TGTGCCGGCAGTTTTTCACCTAGCGGGGGGATTCAGGAGCAGTACTTC,CAGSFSPSGGIQEQYF